This T cell receptor beta chain was found in a study of T cell responses to AZD1222 COVID-19 vaccine. Clones were sequenced by immunoSEQ multiplex PCR, and TCRdb holds only the in-frame ones, with some missing. The profile shows about 140,000 clones, about 91% of them singletons. CDR1 and CDR2 (germline): GTSNPN, SVGIG (reference sequence). There are 15 residues in the CDR3. V dropped 4 bases and J dropped 0 bases, with 10 bases sitting between them. Points on this clone: Antigen specificity is unknown.

Regarding the study as a whole: Only after the peak T cell response were repertoires sampled. In a largely white British group with more females than males, clonal diversity was possibly underestimated. Reports say nearly half of spike-specific TCRs go after unmutated variant regions. Spike-specific TCR breadth and depth went up after people got two AZD1222 doses.

The TCR was taken from an adult in good health. The J gene is TRBJ1-6, the V gene TRBV30; D not resolved. The sample in question was peripheral blood, obtained on day 0 of AZD1222 vaccination. For the CDR3, the DNA is TGTGCCTGGAAGGGATGGAGCTCCTATAATTCACCCCTCCACTTT. As protein: CAWKGWSSYNSPLHF.